These 17 T cell receptor beta chains originate from one sample sequenced in a study of T cell responses to AZD1222 COVID-19 vaccine. Clones were read by immunoSEQ multiplex PCR, and TCRdb kept only the in-frame ones, dropping some. Among roughly 93,000 clones listed, approximately 89% were seen once. The sample here was peripheral blood, taken 28 days after the second AZD1222 dose. The receptors come from an adult who received the AZD1222 COVID-19 vaccine.

This clone was seen only once. The chain recombines TRBV10-3 with TRBJ2-3, with 12 positions matching TRBD2. The CDR3 consists of 17 residues. Looked up from germline, CDR1 is ENHRY and CDR2 is SYGVKD. The J segment lost 3 bases and the V segment lost 4 bases, leaving 8 bases of the junction unmatched. DNA of the CDR3: TGTGCCATCAGTGGACCTAGCGGGGGGGCGACGACAGATACGCAGTATTTT. Translation gives CAISGPSGGATTDTQYF.

The chain has TRBV4-3 and TRBJ1-5, with 8 bases lining up with TRBD1. In germline, CDR1 is LGHNA, CDR2 YSLEER. Trimming removed 4 bases from V and 5 bases from J; junction bases left unmatched: 7. The CDR3 spans 15 residues. In DNA, the CDR3 is TGCGCCAGCAGCCTGGCGACAGGGGTCGATCAGCCCCAGCATTTT. It yields the protein CASSLATGVDQPQHF.

The chain is built from TRBV2 and TRBJ2-1; 11 nucleotides align to TRBD2. The V gene's germline CDR1 is SNHLY and CDR2 FYNNEI. CDR3 length: 13 amino acids. J was trimmed by 2 bases and V by 10 bases; bases with no gene match: 1. The CDR3 DNA reads TGTGCCAATAGCGGGGGGGCCTACAATGAGCAGTTCTTC. Its translation is CANSGGAYNEQFF.

The gene calls are TRBV19 and TRBJ2-7, with 13 nucleotides matching TRBD2. CDR3 length: 16 amino acids. Per the germline V gene, CDR1 is LNHDA and CDR2 is SQIVND (reference sequence). V lost 6 bases to trimming and J lost 0 bases; unmatched junction nucleotides: 5. The DNA of the CDR3 is TGTGCCAGTAGCCCAGGACTAGCGGGGGTCTCCTACGAGCAGTACTTC. This codes for CASSPGLAGVSYEQYF.

The V call is TRBV7-2, the J call TRBJ2-7; TRBD1 matches at 10 bases. This CDR3 spans 14 amino acids. Germline V CDR1 and CDR2: SGHTA, FQGNSA. V lost 4 bases and J lost 2; bases outside the gene matches: 2. The CDR3, as DNA: TGTGCCAGCAGCTCGACAGGGGGCCCCTACGAGCAGTACTTC. Translated, it gives CASSSTGGPYEQYF.

This clone was recorded once. The chain employs TRBV4-2 and TRBJ2-1, with 10 bases identical to TRBD2. The CDR3 extends over 18 amino acids. V was clipped by 1 base and J by 3 bases; unmatched bases: 9. Germline-derived CDR1 and CDR2 are LGHNA and YNFKEQ. The CDR3 DNA follows: TGTGCCAGCAGCCAAGTACTCCGTTCTAGCGGGGGCTACAATGAGCAGTTCTTC. This encodes CASSQVLRSSGGYNEQFF.

The V gene is TRBV9, the J gene TRBJ1-1; TRBD1 might be the D (6 bases). CDR3 length equals 12 residues. Trimming took off 4 bases at V and 7 bases at J, with 11 bases between the two ends. Germline CDR1 and CDR2: SGDLS and YYNGEE. Written as DNA, the CDR3 is TGTGCCAGCAGCCGCGGGACAAATGAAGCTTTCTTT. It yields the protein CASSRGTNEAFF.

The V call is TRBV27, the J call TRBJ1-4; D might be TRBD1 (5 bases). V shed 0 bases and J shed 2 bases, with 7 bases lying between them. This CDR3 region has 15 residues. CDR1 is MNHEY and CDR2 is SMNVEV in the germline V gene (reference sequence). CDR3 coding DNA: TGTGCCAGCAGTTTATCTTGGGGGACTAATGAAAAACTGTTTTTT. Encoded protein: CASSLSWGTNEKLFF. Combining the CDR3 with reference TRBV27 and TRBJ1-4 gives the whole variable domain EAQVTQNPRYLITVTGKKLTVTCSQNMNHEYMSWYRQDPGLGLRQIYYSMNVEVTDKGDVPEGYKVSRKEKRNFPLILESPSPNQTSLYFCASSLSWGTNEKLFFGSGTQLSVL.

The chain carries TRBV5-1 and TRBJ2-2; 9 nucleotides align to TRBD2. Per germline, CDR1 SGHRS and CDR2 YFSETQ. With 4 bases clipped from V and 9 bases from J, the junction kept 10 bases outside the gene matches. This CDR3 has 15 residues. CDR3 bases: TGCGCCAGCAGCCCAGGGACTAGCTACTATCGGGAGCTGTTTTTT. It codes for CASSPGTSYYRELFF.

V usage is TRBV6-2 or TRBV6-3 and J usage is TRBJ1-3; D unresolved. CDR1 is MNHEY, CDR2 SVGEGT, per germline. The CDR3 extends over 16 amino acids. V was trimmed by 3 bases and J by 0 bases, leaving 12 bases between them. In DNA, the CDR3 is TGTGCCAGCAGTTATGGAGACGGAAGCTCTGGAAACACCATATATTTT. It is translated as CASSYGDGSSGNTIYF.

This sequence joins TRBV7-2 and TRBJ2-3; TRBD1 matches 10 bases. Trimming took 5 bases from V and 5 from J; bases not matched to a gene: 13. The CDR3 has 17 residues. Germline CDR1 reads SGHTA; CDR2 reads FQGNSA. CDR3 region: CASSPALDRGRRDTQYF. The CDR3 nucleotides read TGTGCCAGCAGCCCAGCTCTCGACAGGGGGCGTAGAGATACGCAGTATTTT. Using reference TRBV7-2 and TRBJ2-3 for the parts outside the CDR3, the full variable domain is GAGVSQSPSNKVTEKGKDVELRCDPISGHTALYWYRQSLGQGLEFLIYFQGNSAPDKSGLPSDRFSAERTGGSVSTLTIQRTQQEDSAVYLCASSPALDRGRRDTQYFGPGTRLTVL.

CDR3 amino acids: CASSVTGNTEAFF. The CDR3 DNA follows: TGTGCCAGCAGCGTTACAGGGAACACTGAAGCTTTCTTT. The chain employs TRBV9 and TRBJ1-1; D is possibly TRBD1 (5 bases). Germline loops: CDR1 SGDLS, CDR2 YYNGEE. Trimming took 2 bases from V and 1 from J, leaving 6 bases between them. This CDR3 region has 13 residues. Complete variable domain (other parts from reference TRBV9 and TRBJ1-1): DSGVTQTPKHLITATGQRVTLRCSPRSGDLSVYWYQQSLDQGLQFLIQYYNGEERAKGNILERFSAQQFPDLHSELNLSSLELGDSALYFCASSVTGNTEAFFGQGTRLTVV.

The chain recombines TRBV18 with TRBJ1-4, with D uncertain. This CDR3 region has 14 residues. Per the germline V gene, CDR1 is KGHSH and CDR2 is LQKENI. V lost 1 base and J lost 2, with 5 bases in between. CDR3 loop: CASSPLATNEKLFF. The CDR3 bases are TGTGCCAGCTCACCACTCGCCACTAATGAAAAACTGTTTTTT.

The chain combines TRBV2 with TRBJ2-3; TRBD2 matches at 15 bases. CDR3 length: 19 amino acids. Unmatched junction bases numbered 10, after V lost 0 bases and J lost 6 bases. Per germline, CDR1 SNHLY and CDR2 FYNNEI. The CDR3 bases are TGTGCCAGCAGTGAAGCGAGGACTAGCGGGGGGGCAGAGGCCGATACGCAGTATTTT. Translation: CASSEARTSGGAEADTQYF.

The CDR3, as DNA: TGTGCCAGCAGCACCGGGGGCCAAACCTACAATGAGCAGTTCTTC. It specifies CASSTGGQTYNEQFF. The chain carries TRBV9 and TRBJ2-1, with D possibly being TRBD1 or TRBD2 (6 bases each). V lost 4 bases and J 2 bases, leaving 13 bases between the germline ends. There are 15 residues in the CDR3. Per germline, CDR1 SGDLS and CDR2 YYNGEE.

The table lists this clone with a few counts. The chain recombines TRBV5-4 with TRBJ2-3, with 10 bases lining up with TRBD1. The CDR3 is 15 amino acids. Germline V lookup: CDR1 SGHNT, CDR2 YYREEE (reference sequence). Trimming took 4 bases from V and 3 from J; bases not matched to a gene: 5. The CDR3 is CASSDRGRRTDTQYF. CDR3 coding DNA: TGTGCCAGCAGCGACAGGGGGCGTCGGACAGATACGCAGTATTTT. Supplemented by reference TRBV5-4 and TRBJ2-3, the full variable domain reads ETGVTQSPTHLIKTRGQQVTLRCSSQSGHNTVSWYQQALGQGPQFIFQYYREEENGRGNFPPRFSGLQFPNYSSELNVNALELDDSALYLCASSDRGRRTDTQYFGPGTRLTVL.

V is TRBV6-2 or TRBV6-3 and J is TRBJ1-5; D is unclear. The germline V and J ends were trimmed by 2 bases and 9 bases, with 8 bases remaining between them. This CDR3 has 12 amino acids. The germline V gene encodes CDR1 MNHEY and CDR2 SVGEGT. Here the CDR3 reads CASSYGSGPQHF. DNA of the CDR3: TGTGCCAGCAGTTACGGCTCTGGGCCCCAGCATTTT.